What follows are 11 T cell receptor beta chains derived from one specimen sequenced in a study of blood T cell repertoires in COVID-19. Assay: immunoSEQ multiplex PCR; the TCRdb copy retains only in-frame clones and omits some. The sample has 200,000 to 250,000 clones; 65% to 85% are singletons. Sequenced material: PBMCs or T cells enriched from blood (not recorded which). The source of these receptors is a woman in her fifties or sixties who had recovered from COVID-19.

The rearrangement uses TRBV7-2 and TRBJ2-3, with 11 bases aligning to TRBD2. Trimming took 4 bases from V and 4 from J; bases not matched to a gene: 4. The CDR3 has 15 amino acids. CDR1 is SGHTA and CDR2 is FQGNSA in the germline V gene. The CDR3 sequence is CASSYSGGVPDTQYF. As DNA, the CDR3 is TGTGCCAGCAGCTATAGCGGGGGGGTTCCAGATACGCAGTATTTT.

The chain is built from TRBV10-3 and TRBJ1-4; no firm D call. The CDR3 totals 13 residues. Germline V gives CDR1 ENHRY, CDR2 SYGVKD. The V end lost 8 bases, the J end lost 0 bases, and 7 bases lay between the germline ends. The DNA for the CDR3 is TGTGCCATCTCTAGGACAACTAATGAAAAACTGTTTTTT. Its protein is CAISRTTNEKLFF.

Concerning this clone itself: This sample includes further DNA sequences coding for the same CDR3. The genes are TRBV4-1 and TRBJ1-6; 11 bases are shared with TRBD1. This CDR3 comprises 14 residues. V trimming: 4 bases; J trimming: 7 bases; junction bases outside the gene matches: 0. Germline-derived CDR1 and CDR2 are MGHRA and YSYEKL. This CDR3 reads CASSRDRGNSPLHF. CDR3 in DNA: TGCGCCAGCAGCCGGGACAGGGGGAATTCACCCCTCCACTTT.

The chain has TRBV5-1 and TRBJ2-1; 11 positions agree with TRBD2. With V trimmed by 0 bases and J by 4 bases, 9 bases remained unmatched. This CDR3 has 18 residues. Germline CDR1 SGHRS, CDR2 YFSETQ. CDR3 in DNA: TGCGCCAGCAGCTTGGATCGGTTTAGCGGGAGGGATTACAATGAGCAGTTCTTC. Residues: CASSLDRFSGRDYNEQFF.

The chain combines TRBV19 with TRBJ1-4; D may be TRBD1 (6 bases). CDR1 LNHDA and CDR2 SQIVND come from the germline V gene (reference sequence). The CDR3 spans 16 residues. V was shortened by 3 bases and J by 5 bases, with 16 bases between the two germline ends. The CDR3 reads CASSIGSGTRNEKLFF. The CDR3 nucleotides are TGTGCCAGTAGTATCGGGTCCGGGACAAGGAATGAAAAACTGTTTTTT.

The chain carries TRBV5-4 and TRBJ2-7, with D possibly being TRBD1 (6 bases). This CDR3 has 14 residues. V was trimmed by 0 bases and J by 3 bases, leaving 10 bases between them. Germline assignment: CDR1 SGHNT and CDR2 YYREEE (reference sequence). The DNA of the CDR3 is TGTGCCAGCAGCTTGGGACAGGACCTCTACGAGCAGTACTTC. Residues: CASSLGQDLYEQYF.

The rearrangement joins TRBV19 to TRBJ2-2; 8 nucleotides line up with TRBD2. J was trimmed by 4 bases and V by 5 bases; bases with no gene match: 3. This CDR3 spans 14 amino acids. Germline V lookup: CDR1 LNHDA, CDR2 SQIVND (reference sequence). The CDR3 coding sequence is TGTGCCAGTAGTTTACTAGCGGTCACCGGGGAGCTGTTTTTT. Encoded protein: CASSLLAVTGELFF.

The chain recombines TRBV5-1 with TRBJ1-1; the D is unclear. V gave up 0 bases and J gave up 2 bases, with 8 bases separating them. The germline gives CDR1 SGHRS, CDR2 YFSETQ. This CDR3 is built from 14 residues. The CDR3 loop is CASSLGLRNTEAFF. CDR3 bases: TGCGCCAGCAGCTTGGGACTACGCAACACTGAAGCTTTCTTT.

The genes are TRBV20-1 and TRBJ2-1; 11 nucleotides match TRBD2. CDR1 is DFQATT and CDR2 is SNEGSKA in the germline V gene (reference sequence). The CDR3 covers 11 residues. CDR3 amino acids: CKLAGDHEQFF. The DNA for the CDR3 is TGCAAACTAGCGGGAGACCATGAGCAGTTCTTC.

The chain has TRBV2 and TRBJ2-1; D is possibly TRBD2 (6 bases). CDR1 is SNHLY and CDR2 is FYNNEI in the germline V gene. The CDR3 totals 14 residues. V was pared by 1 base and J by 9 bases, with 13 bases between. The chain's CDR3 is CASSEGLAGFEQFF. The CDR3 DNA reads TGTGCCAGCAGTGAAGGCTTGGCGGGGTTTGAGCAGTTCTTC.

This clone was detected once. V is TRBV7-6 and J is TRBJ1-2, with D possibly being TRBD1 (5 bases). The germline CDR1 and CDR2 sequences are SGHVS and FNYEAQ. This CDR3 region has 17 residues. Trimming cost V 2 bases and J 7 bases, with 23 bases left between them. CDR3 nucleotide sequence: TGTGCCAGCAGCTTACTGTCGGCGCCTCCGGGGGGAGGTGGCTACACCTTC. Translation: CASSLLSAPPGGGGYTF.